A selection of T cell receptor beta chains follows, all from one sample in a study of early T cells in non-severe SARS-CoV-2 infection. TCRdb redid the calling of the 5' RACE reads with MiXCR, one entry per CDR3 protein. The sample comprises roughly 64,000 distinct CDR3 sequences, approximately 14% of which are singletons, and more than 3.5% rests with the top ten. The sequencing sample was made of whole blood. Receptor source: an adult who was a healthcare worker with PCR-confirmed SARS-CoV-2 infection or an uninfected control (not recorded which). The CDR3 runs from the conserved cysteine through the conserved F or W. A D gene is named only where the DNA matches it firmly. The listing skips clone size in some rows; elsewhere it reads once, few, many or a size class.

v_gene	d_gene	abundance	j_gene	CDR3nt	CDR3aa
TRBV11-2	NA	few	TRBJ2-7	TGTGCCAGCAGCTTAGAGGGGGGCCCCTCCTACGAGCAGTACTTC	CASSLEGGPSYEQYF
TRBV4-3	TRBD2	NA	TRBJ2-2	TGCGCCAGCAGCCAAGAGGGGGGGGCCGGGGAGCTGTTTTTT	CASSQEGGAGELFF
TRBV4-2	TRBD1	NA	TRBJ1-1	TGTGCCAGCAGCCTGGGACAGGGGGCTGAAGCTTTCTTT	CASSLGQGAEAFF
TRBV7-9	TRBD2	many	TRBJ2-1	TGTGCCAGCAGCCCCCAGGTTAGCGGGGGGAACAATGAGCAGTTCTTC	CASSPQVSGGNNEQFF
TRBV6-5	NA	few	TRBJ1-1	TGTGCCAGCAGTTCGACCGGACGGAACACTGAAGCTTTCTTT	CASSSTGRNTEAFF
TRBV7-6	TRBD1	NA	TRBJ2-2	TGTGCCAGCAGCTTAGTCCAGGGGGCGCAGGGGGAGCTGTTTTTT	CASSLVQGAQGELFF
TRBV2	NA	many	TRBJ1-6	TGTGCCAGCAGTGAAGAGTCGGGACAAAATTCACCCCTCCACTTT	CASSEESGQNSPLHF
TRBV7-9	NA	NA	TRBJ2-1	TGTGCCAGCAGCTTTCCCGGCAGGGGTCCGGACTCCTACAATGAGCAGTTCTTC	CASSFPGRGPDSYNEQFF
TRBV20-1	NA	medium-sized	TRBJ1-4	TGCAGTGCTCAACGGGGGGCGCGTGAAAAACTGTTTTTT	CSAQRGAREKLFF
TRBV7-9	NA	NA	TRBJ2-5	TGTGCCAGCAGCTTAGAAGGAAAAGAGACCCAGTACTTC	CASSLEGKETQYF
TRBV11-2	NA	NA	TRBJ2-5	TGTGCCAGCAGCTTAGATGGAAAGGAGGAGGAGACCCAGTACTTC	CASSLDGKEEETQYF
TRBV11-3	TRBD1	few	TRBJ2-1	TGTGCCAGCAGCCCCCCAGGGACAGGGAACTCCTACAATGAGCAGTTCTTC	CASSPPGTGNSYNEQFF
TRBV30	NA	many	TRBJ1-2	TGTGCCTCTAGGGGCAGGGTGTTCGGCTACACCTTC	CASRGRVFGYTF
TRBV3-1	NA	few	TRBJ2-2	TGTGCCAGCAGCCAAGGAGGAGGGAACACCGGGGAGCTGTTTTTT	CASSQGGGNTGELFF
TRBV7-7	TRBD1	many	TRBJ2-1	TGTGCTAGCAGCTTGGTAGGGGGCCGGTACAATGAGCAGTTCTTC	CASSLVGGRYNEQFF
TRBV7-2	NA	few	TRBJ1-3	TGTGCCAGCAGCCGTGACGCATTCTCTGGAAACACCATATATTTT	CASSRDAFSGNTIYF
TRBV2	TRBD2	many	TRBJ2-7	TGTGCCAGCGACCAAAGGGGACTAGCGGGGGGACCGCAGTACTTC	CASDQRGLAGGPQYF
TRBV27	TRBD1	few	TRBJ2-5	TGTGCCAGCAGGACAGGGGAGACCCAGTACTTC	CASRTGETQYF
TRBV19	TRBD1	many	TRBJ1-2	TGTGCCAGTACCCCGACAGGGTACTATGGCTACACCTTC	CASTPTGYYGYTF
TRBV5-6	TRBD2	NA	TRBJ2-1	TGTGCCAGCAGCTTGGAGGGGCTAGCGGGGGGACCCCAGACTTACAATGAGCAGTTCTTC	CASSLEGLAGGPQTYNEQFF
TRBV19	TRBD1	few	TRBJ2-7	TGTGCCAGTAGCCAGAGGACAGGGGTCTACGAGCAGTACTTC	CASSQRTGVYEQYF
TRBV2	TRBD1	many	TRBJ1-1	TGTGCCATACAGGGGAGGACTGAAGCTTTCTTT	CAIQGRTEAFF
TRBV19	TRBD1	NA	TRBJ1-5	TGTGCCAGTAGTATGCACAGGGGGTATAACAATCAGCCCCAGCATTTT	CASSMHRGYNNQPQHF
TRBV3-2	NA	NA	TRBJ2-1	TGTGCCAGCAGCCATGGGCGCGCGCTGCTCGATGAGCAGTTCTTC	CASSHGRALLDEQFF
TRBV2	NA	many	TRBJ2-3	TGTGCCAGCGGTTGGGAAGATACGCAGTATTTT	CASGWEDTQYF
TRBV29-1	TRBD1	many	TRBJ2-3	TGCAGCACAACAGGGGGCGCAGGAGATACGCAGTATTTT	CSTTGGAGDTQYF
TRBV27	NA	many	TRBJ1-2	TGTGCCAGCAGGGCGGGGGATAAGGTCTATGGCTACACCTTC	CASRAGDKVYGYTF
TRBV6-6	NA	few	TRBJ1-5	TGTGCCAGCAGTCGGGGGCAGACTAGCAATCAGCCCCAGCATTTT	CASSRGQTSNQPQHF
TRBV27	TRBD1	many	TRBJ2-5	TGTGCCAGCAGTTCACGGACAGGGGGCATTAGCGGGCAAGAGACCCAGTACTTC	CASSSRTGGISGQETQYF
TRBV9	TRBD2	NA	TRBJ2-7	TGTGCCAGCAGCCCCCGGCGGGGGGGCCCCTACGAGCAGTACTTC	CASSPRRGGPYEQYF
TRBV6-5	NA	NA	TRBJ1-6	TGTGCCAGCAGTTACTCGACGGGCCCCAATTCACCCCTCCACTTT	CASSYSTGPNSPLHF
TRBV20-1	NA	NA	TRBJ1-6	TGCAGTGCTAGCTCCTATAATTCACCCCTCCACTTT	CSASSYNSPLHF
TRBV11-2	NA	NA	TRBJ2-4	TGTGCCAGCAGTTCCGGGGCTAGTATTCAGTACTTC	CASSSGASIQYF
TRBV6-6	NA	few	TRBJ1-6	TGTGCCAGCAGTTACACCTGGGGTTCACCCCTCCACTTT	CASSYTWGSPLHF
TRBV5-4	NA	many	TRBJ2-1	TGTGCCAGCAGCTCCGGAGGCGCGGACTCCTACAATGAGCAGTTCTTC	CASSSGGADSYNEQFF